The 26 T cell receptor beta chains below all came from one sample that was sequenced in a study of a mutant IDH1 vaccine in newly diagnosed glioma. Time point given: baseline, week 1 (first vaccination visit). Treatment given: pre-vaccination baseline after standard-of-care therapy. Assay used: immunoSEQ multiplex PCR; TCRdb lists only in-frame clones, some missing. Of around 67,000 clones in the sample, 80% to 90% were seen once. The sequencing here drew on peripheral blood mononuclear cells (PBMCs), taken from a glioma patient treated with radiotherapy, temozolomide or both. The receptor set was obtained from a woman younger than 35 with glioma. Some clones in this sample may be carry-over from other donors' samples.

CDR3 in DNA: TGTGCCAGCAGCTTAGGGGGGATGAGGTCCAATCAGCCCCAGCATTTT. This translates into CASSLGGMRSNQPQHF. The V gene is TRBV7-9, the J gene TRBJ1-5, with a weak D call TRBD1 (5 bases). V lost 1 base to trimming and J lost 3 bases, with 13 bases between them. The CDR3 length is 16 residues. Germline V gene lookup returns CDR1 SEHNR and CDR2 FQNEAQ (reference sequence).

V is TRBV5-1 and J is TRBJ1-2; D unresolved. This CDR3 is 12 amino acids long. The V gene's germline CDR1 is SGHRS and CDR2 YFSETQ. V lost 1 base and J 3 bases, leaving 4 bases between the germline ends. This chain's CDR3 is CASSLTDYGYTF. CDR3 DNA sequence: TGCGCCAGCAGCTTGACAGACTATGGCTACACCTTC.

The chain employs TRBV11-2 and TRBJ1-2, with D perhaps matching TRBD1 (5 bases). There are 13 residues in the CDR3. Per the germline V gene, CDR1 is SGHAT and CDR2 is FQNNGV. V was cut by 4 bases and J by 6 bases, with 12 bases left in between. In nucleotides, the CDR3 is TGTGCCAGCAGCTCCACCGGGGCCCATGGCTACACCTTC. Residues: CASSSTGAHGYTF. The full variable domain, completed using reference TRBV11-2 and TRBJ1-2, is EAGVAQSPRYKIIEKRQSVAFWCNPISGHATLYWYQQILGQGPKLLIQFQNNGVVDDSQLPKDRFSAERLKGVDSTLKIQPAKLEDSAVYLCASSSTGAHGYTFGSGTRLTVV.

CDR3 loop: CASSLNGGHTEAFF. Here the CDR3 DNA reads TGTGCCAGCAGCCTAAACGGCGGACACACTGAAGCTTTCTTT. V gene TRBV13 combines with J gene TRBJ1-1; D not certain. CDR3 size: 14 residues. V was cut by 5 bases and J by 3 bases, with 13 bases left in between. Germline CDR1 and CDR2: PRHDT and FYEKMQ (reference sequence).

The V gene is TRBV4-1, the J gene TRBJ1-5, with a weak D call TRBD1 (5 bases). Trimming stripped 0 bases from V and 7 bases from J, with 13 bases between. CDR3 size: 15 residues. Germline lookup yields CDR1 MGHRA and CDR2 YSYEKL. Written as DNA, the CDR3 is TGCGCCAGCAGCCAAGAAGGGCAGGGAGGACAGCCCCAGCATTTT. This sequence encodes CASSQEGQGGQPQHF.

The J gene is TRBJ1-2, the V gene TRBV7-3, with a tentative D call TRBD1 (5 bases). Germline lookup yields CDR1 SGHTA and CDR2 FQGTGA. Trimming took off 6 bases at V and 4 bases at J, with 9 bases between the two ends. The CDR3 spans 12 residues. The CDR3 DNA follows: TGTGCCAGCAGGAGCAGGGTCTATGGCTACACCTTC. It encodes CASRSRVYGYTF.

V is TRBV13 and J is TRBJ2-5, with a weak D call TRBD1 (5 bases). The V and J ends lost 1 base and 5 bases respectively, with 14 bases between them. This CDR3 spans 15 amino acids. The V gene's germline CDR1 is PRHDT and CDR2 FYEKMQ (reference sequence). CDR3 in DNA: TGTGCCAGCAGCTTAGTCTCGCAGGGAAGGGAGACCCAGTACTTC. This sequence encodes CASSLVSQGRETQYF.

This clone was observed a few times. This chain connects TRBV4-1 to TRBJ2-7; D is undetermined. This CDR3 has 13 residues. Germline V lookup: CDR1 MGHRA, CDR2 YSYEKL. With 5 bases removed from V and 0 bases from J, the gap between germline ends came to 8 bases. The CDR3 sequence: CASSTPASYEQYF. The CDR3 DNA reads as TGCGCCAGCAGCACCCCGGCCTCCTACGAGCAGTACTTC.

V gene TRBV7-9 combines with J gene TRBJ2-4; D gene uncertain. The length of the CDR3 is 15 residues. V gave up 6 bases and J gave up 2 bases, with 14 bases separating them. Germline CDR1 reads SEHNR; CDR2 reads FQNEAQ (reference sequence). The CDR3 DNA is TGTGCCAGCAGGAGCGTCCCCACCACCAAAAACATTCAGTACTTC. Its translation is CASRSVPTTKNIQYF.

The chain employs TRBV5-6 and TRBJ1-1; no clear D. The germline V gene encodes CDR1 SGHDT and CDR2 YYEEEE. Trimming pared 5 bases from V and 5 bases from J, leaving 10 bases between. There are 12 residues in the CDR3. CDR3 loop: CASRLVGTEAFF. CDR3 coding DNA: TGTGCCAGCAGGTTAGTGGGGACTGAAGCTTTCTTT.

The genes are TRBV7-2 and TRBJ2-1; a possible D gene is TRBD2 (6 bases). This CDR3 comprises 12 residues. Trimming stripped 1 base from V and 13 bases from J, with 11 bases between. CDR1 is SGHTA, CDR2 FQGNSA, per germline. In DNA form, the CDR3 reads TGTGCCAGCAGCTTAGGTACCGGGACTCAGTTCTTC. Protein sequence: CASSLGTGTQFF.

This clone was observed once. The chain employs TRBV19 and TRBJ2-1; TRBD2 matches 7 bases. The CDR3 contains 13 residues. V shed 6 bases, J shed 4 bases, and the junction held 3 bases outside the gene matches. CDR1 is LNHDA and CDR2 is SQIVND in the germline V gene (reference sequence). The CDR3 reads CASRGGVYNEQFF. The CDR3 DNA follows: TGTGCCAGTAGGGGGGGGGTTTACAATGAGCAGTTCTTC. Full variable domain (outside the CDR3, taken from reference TRBV19 and TRBJ2-1): DGGITQSPKYLFRKEGQNVTLSCEQNLNHDAMYWYRQDPGQGLRLIYYSQIVNDFQKGDIAEGYSVSREKKESFPLTVTSAQKNPTAFYLCASRGGVYNEQFFGPGTRLTVL.

This clone was seen a handful of times. V is TRBV6-5 and J is TRBJ1-1, with D hard to call. The CDR3 sequence is 15 residues long. Deletions cut 0 bases from V and 1 base from J, with 9 bases between. Germline lookup yields CDR1 MNHEY and CDR2 SVGAGI. The CDR3: CASSYSNTQNTEAFF. In DNA, the CDR3 is TGTGCCAGCAGTTACTCCAACACCCAGAACACTGAAGCTTTCTTT.

The V and J genes are TRBV15 and TRBJ1-5; a weak D match, TRBD1 (5 bases). Germline values: CDR1 LNHNV, CDR2 YYDKDF (reference sequence). The germline V and J ends were trimmed by 0 bases and 1 base, with 7 bases remaining between them. This CDR3 has 15 residues. CDR3 sequence: CATSRDRASNQPQHF. DNA for the CDR3: TGTGCCACCAGCAGAGACAGGGCGAGCAATCAGCCCCAGCATTTT.

The chain carries TRBV7-2 and TRBJ2-7; D tentatively reads TRBD1 or TRBD2 (7 bases each). Deletions cut 5 bases from V and 2 bases from J, with 13 bases between. The CDR3 loop spans 14 amino acids. The germline gives CDR1 SGHTA, CDR2 FQGNSA. The CDR3 protein is CASSRRGGAYEQYF. For the CDR3, the DNA is TGTGCCAGCAGCCGCAGGGGGGGGGCCTACGAGCAGTACTTC. The variable domain in full, completed from reference TRBV7-2 and TRBJ2-7, reads GAGVSQSPSNKVTEKGKDVELRCDPISGHTALYWYRQSLGQGLEFLIYFQGNSAPDKSGLPSDRFSAERTGGSVSTLTIQRTQQEDSAVYLCASSRRGGAYEQYFGPGTRLTVT.

The chain has TRBV5-6 and TRBJ1-6; possibly TRBD1 for D (5 bases). Germline CDR1 is SGHDT and CDR2 is YYEEEE. The CDR3 runs to 16 residues. Between the trimmed V and J ends, which lost 2 bases and 0 bases, there was a span of 9 bases. CDR3 nucleotide sequence: TGTGCCAGCAGCTTATCAGGGCTCTCCTATAATTCACCCCTCCACTTT. This encodes CASSLSGLSYNSPLHF.

The rearrangement links TRBV4-1 to TRBJ2-1, with D possibly matching TRBD1 (6 bases). The germline gives CDR1 MGHRA, CDR2 YSYEKL. This CDR3 contains 15 residues. The V end was cut by 5 bases, the J end by 9 bases, with 20 bases between. CDR3 in amino acids: CASSSRQVERGEQFF. CDR3 nucleotides: TGCGCCAGCAGCTCCCGACAGGTTGAAAGGGGTGAGCAGTTCTTC.

The V gene is TRBV5-1, the J gene TRBJ2-3; the D is unclear. The CDR3 covers 13 residues. V was trimmed by 2 bases and J by 6 bases, leaving 10 bases between them. Germline V lookup: CDR1 SGHRS, CDR2 YFSETQ. CDR3 sequence: CASSLGFVDTQYF. The CDR3 nucleotides are TGCGCCAGCAGCTTAGGATTCGTGGATACGCAGTATTTT.

This clone is a singleton in its sample. V gene TRBV18 combines with J gene TRBJ1-6; D remains unclear. Per the germline V gene, CDR1 is KGHSH and CDR2 is LQKENI. The CDR3 is made up of 14 amino acids. Trimming removed 2 bases from V and 5 bases from J, with 7 bases in between. CDR3 residues: CASSPKDDNSPLHF. Written as DNA, the CDR3 is TGTGCCAGCTCACCAAAGGACGATAATTCACCCCTCCACTTT.

The CDR3 bases are TGTGCCAGCAGCTCGGGACTAGCGAGCTACGAGCAGTACTTC. It yields the protein CASSSGLASYEQYF. The chain joins TRBV9 to TRBJ2-7; 10 bases are a match to TRBD2. V lost 4 bases and J lost 3; bases outside the gene matches: 4. The CDR3 runs to 14 residues. Germline V gives CDR1 SGDLS, CDR2 YYNGEE.

This chain joins TRBV6-5 and TRBJ2-1, with a tentative D call TRBD2 (5 bases). Germline CDR1 and CDR2: MNHEY and SVGAGI. Trimming cost V 7 bases and J 6 bases, with 7 bases left between them. CDR3 length: 11 amino acids. The CDR3 nucleotides read TGTGCCAGCATCGAGGGCAATGAGCAGTTCTTC. This sequence encodes CASIEGNEQFF.

By proportion, this clone is medium-sized. CDR3 sequence: CASSDGTSGSYEQYF. The DNA for the CDR3 is TGTGCCAGCAGTGATGGGACTAGCGGCTCCTACGAGCAGTACTTC. This chain connects TRBV6-6 to TRBJ2-7; TRBD2 aligns across 11 bases. There are 15 residues in the CDR3. Trimming cost V 5 bases and J 0 bases; bases outside gene matches: 3. The germline gives CDR1 MNHNY, CDR2 SVGAGI (reference sequence).

The chain couples TRBV10-2 to TRBJ2-7, with 7 bases that match TRBD1. The CDR3 length is 14 residues. Germline values: CDR1 WSHSY, CDR2 SAAADI. With V trimmed by 11 bases and J by 5 bases, 15 bases remained unmatched. CDR3 coding DNA: TGCGCCGTCGTGGACAGGACGGCCCCCCACGAGCAGTACTTC. Translation gives CAVVDRTAPHEQYF.

The V and J genes are TRBV6-1 and TRBJ1-6, with D possibly being TRBD1 (5 bases). The V gene lost 6 bases and the J gene lost 9 bases, with 15 bases spanning the gap. Germline CDR1 MNHNS, CDR2 SASEGT. The CDR3 is 14 residues long. CDR3 loop: CASSRDGLPSPLHF. DNA of the CDR3: TGTGCCAGCAGCAGGGACGGCTTACCTTCACCCCTCCACTTT.

The genes are TRBV5-5 and TRBJ1-4, with D unresolved. Per germline, CDR1 SGHKS and CDR2 YYEKEE (reference sequence). The CDR3 is made up of 13 amino acids. V was trimmed by 1 base and J by 4 bases, leaving 5 bases between them. The CDR3 region is CASSLSHNEKLFF. DNA for the CDR3: TGTGCCAGCAGCTTGAGCCATAATGAAAAACTGTTTTTT.

The rearrangement joins TRBV9 to TRBJ1-2, with TRBD1 identical over 9 bases. The CDR3 extends over 16 amino acids. In germline, CDR1 is SGDLS, CDR2 YYNGEE. J was trimmed by 4 bases and V by 1 base; bases with no gene match: 8. For the CDR3, the DNA is TGTGCCAGCAGCGTATCACCGGGACAGGGATCCTATGGCTACACCTTC. Translating it yields CASSVSPGQGSYGYTF.